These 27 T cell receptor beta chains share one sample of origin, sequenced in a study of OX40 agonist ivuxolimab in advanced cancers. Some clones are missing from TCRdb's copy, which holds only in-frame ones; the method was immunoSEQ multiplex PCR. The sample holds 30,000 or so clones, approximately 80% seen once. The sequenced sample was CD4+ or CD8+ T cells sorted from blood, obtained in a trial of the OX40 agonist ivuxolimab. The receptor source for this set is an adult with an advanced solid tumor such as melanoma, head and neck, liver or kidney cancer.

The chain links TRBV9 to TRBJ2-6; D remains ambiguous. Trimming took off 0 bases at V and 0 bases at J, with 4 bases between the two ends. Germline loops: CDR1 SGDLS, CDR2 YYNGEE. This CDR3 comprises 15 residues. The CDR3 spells CASSVEDSGANVLTF. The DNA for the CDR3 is TGTGCCAGCAGCGTAGAGGACTCTGGGGCCAACGTCCTGACTTTC.

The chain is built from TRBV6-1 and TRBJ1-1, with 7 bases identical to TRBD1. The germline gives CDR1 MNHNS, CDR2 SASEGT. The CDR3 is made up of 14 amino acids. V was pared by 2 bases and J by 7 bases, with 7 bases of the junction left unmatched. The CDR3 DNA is TGTGCCAGCAGTGAACAAAAAGGGGGCTTTGAAGCTTTCTTT. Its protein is CASSEQKGGFEAFF.

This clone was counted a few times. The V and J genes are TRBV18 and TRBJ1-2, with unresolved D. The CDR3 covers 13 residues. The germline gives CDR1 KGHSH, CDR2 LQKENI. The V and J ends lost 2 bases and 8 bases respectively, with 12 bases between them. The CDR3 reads CASSPGSGKGYTF. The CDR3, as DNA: TGTGCCAGCTCACCAGGTAGCGGGAAAGGCTACACCTTC.

CDR3 sequence: CASSLGQGSYGYTF. The CDR3 bases are TGTGCCAGCAGCTTAGGACAGGGGAGCTATGGCTACACCTTC. The rearrangement uses TRBV13 and TRBJ1-2, with TRBD1 matching 7 bases. The CDR3 length is 14 residues. V was pared by 0 bases and J by 4 bases, with 2 bases of the junction left unmatched. The germline CDR1 and CDR2 sequences are PRHDT and FYEKMQ (reference sequence). The full variable domain, completed using reference TRBV13 and TRBJ1-2, is AAGVIQSPRHLIKEKRETATLKCYPIPRHDTVYWYQQGPGQDPQFLISFYEKMQSDKGSIPDRFSAQQFSDYHSELNMSSLELGDSALYFCASSLGQGSYGYTFGSGTRLTVV.

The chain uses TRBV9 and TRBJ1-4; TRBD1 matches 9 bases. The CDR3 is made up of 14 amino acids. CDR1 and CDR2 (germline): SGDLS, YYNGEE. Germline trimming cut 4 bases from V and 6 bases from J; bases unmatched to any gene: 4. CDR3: CASSSGQGDEKLFF. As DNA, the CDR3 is TGTGCCAGCAGCTCGGGACAGGGTGATGAAAAACTGTTTTTT.

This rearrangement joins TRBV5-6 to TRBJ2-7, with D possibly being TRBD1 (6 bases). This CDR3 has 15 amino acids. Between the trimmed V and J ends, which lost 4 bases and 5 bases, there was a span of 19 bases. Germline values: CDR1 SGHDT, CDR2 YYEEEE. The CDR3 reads CASSRLTGQVHEQYF. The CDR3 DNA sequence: TGTGCCAGCAGCCGGTTGACAGGTCAAGTTCACGAGCAGTACTTC.

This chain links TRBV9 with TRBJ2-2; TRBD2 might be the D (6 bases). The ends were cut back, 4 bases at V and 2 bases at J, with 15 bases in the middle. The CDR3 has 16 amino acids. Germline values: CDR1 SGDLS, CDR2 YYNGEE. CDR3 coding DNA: TGTGCCAGCAGCCCCCGGGGTAGCGGAAACACCGGGGAGCTGTTTTTT. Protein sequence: CASSPRGSGNTGELFF.

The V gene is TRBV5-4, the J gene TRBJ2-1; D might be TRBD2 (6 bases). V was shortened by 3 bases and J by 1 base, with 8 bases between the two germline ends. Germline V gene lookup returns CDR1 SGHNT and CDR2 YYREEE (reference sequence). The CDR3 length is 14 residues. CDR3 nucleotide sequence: TGTGCCAGCAGCTCCGGGACTTCCTACAATGAGCAGTTCTTC. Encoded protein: CASSSGTSYNEQFF.

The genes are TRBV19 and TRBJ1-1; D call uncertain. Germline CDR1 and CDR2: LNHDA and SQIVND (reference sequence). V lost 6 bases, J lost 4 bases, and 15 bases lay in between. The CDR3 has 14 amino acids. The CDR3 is CASRDPIQGTEAFF. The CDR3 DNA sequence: TGTGCCAGTAGAGACCCAATCCAAGGCACTGAAGCTTTCTTT.

CDR3 sequence reads: CASSFTPPPDTQYF. The CDR3 coding sequence is TGCGCCAGCAGCTTTACACCACCGCCAGATACGCAGTATTTT. V usage is TRBV5-1 and J usage is TRBJ2-3; D is undetermined. The ends were cut back, 2 bases at V and 4 bases at J, with 11 bases in the middle. CDR1 and CDR2 (germline): SGHRS, YFSETQ. This CDR3 is built from 14 residues.

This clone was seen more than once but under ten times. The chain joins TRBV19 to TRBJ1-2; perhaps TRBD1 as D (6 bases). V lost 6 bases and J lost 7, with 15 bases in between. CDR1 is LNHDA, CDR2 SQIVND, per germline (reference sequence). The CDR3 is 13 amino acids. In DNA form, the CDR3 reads TGTGCCAGTAGATGGCGGACAGAGAGTGGCTACACCTTC. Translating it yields CASRWRTESGYTF. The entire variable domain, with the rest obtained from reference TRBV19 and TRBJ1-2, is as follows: DGGITQSPKYLFRKEGQNVTLSCEQNLNHDAMYWYRQDPGQGLRLIYYSQIVNDFQKGDIAEGYSVSREKKESFPLTVTSAQKNPTAFYLCASRWRTESGYTFGSGTRLTVV.

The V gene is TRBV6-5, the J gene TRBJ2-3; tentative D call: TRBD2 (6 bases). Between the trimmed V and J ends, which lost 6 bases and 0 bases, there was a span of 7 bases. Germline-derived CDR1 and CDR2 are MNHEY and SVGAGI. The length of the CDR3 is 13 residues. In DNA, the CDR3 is TGTGCCAGCAGGCGGGACAGCACAGATACGCAGTATTTT. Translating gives CASRRDSTDTQYF.

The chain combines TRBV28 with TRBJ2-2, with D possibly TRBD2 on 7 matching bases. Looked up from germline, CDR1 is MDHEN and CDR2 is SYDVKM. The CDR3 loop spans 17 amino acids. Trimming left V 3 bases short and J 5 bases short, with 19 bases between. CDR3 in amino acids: CASSFGGAFGFTGELFF. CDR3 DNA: TGTGCCAGCAGTTTTGGGGGGGCCTTTGGTTTTACCGGGGAGCTGTTTTTT.

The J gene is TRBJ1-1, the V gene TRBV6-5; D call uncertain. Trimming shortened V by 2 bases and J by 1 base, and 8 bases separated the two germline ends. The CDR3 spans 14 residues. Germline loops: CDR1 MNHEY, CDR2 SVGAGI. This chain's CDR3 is CASSYLRQNTEAFF. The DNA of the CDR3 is TGTGCCAGCAGTTACCTACGGCAGAACACTGAAGCTTTCTTT.

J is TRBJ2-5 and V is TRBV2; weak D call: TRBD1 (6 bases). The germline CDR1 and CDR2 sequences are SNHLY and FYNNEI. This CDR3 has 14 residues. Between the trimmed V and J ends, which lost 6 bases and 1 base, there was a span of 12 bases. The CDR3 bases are TGTGCCAGCAGCCCCTGGGGGCTCCAAGAGACCCAGTACTTC. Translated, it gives CASSPWGLQETQYF.

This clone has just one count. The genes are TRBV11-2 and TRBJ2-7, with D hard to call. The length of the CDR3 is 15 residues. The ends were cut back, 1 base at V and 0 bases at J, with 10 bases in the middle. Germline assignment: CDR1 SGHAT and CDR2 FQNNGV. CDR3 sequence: CASSLGPASSYEQYF. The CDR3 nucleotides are TGTGCCAGCAGCTTAGGACCCGCCAGCTCCTACGAGCAGTACTTC.

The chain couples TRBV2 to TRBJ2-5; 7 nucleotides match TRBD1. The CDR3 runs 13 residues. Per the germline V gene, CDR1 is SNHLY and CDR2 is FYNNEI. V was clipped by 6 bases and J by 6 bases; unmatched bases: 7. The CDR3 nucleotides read TGTGCCAGCAGGCCAACAGGGGAGAAGACCCAGTACTTC. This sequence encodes CASRPTGEKTQYF.

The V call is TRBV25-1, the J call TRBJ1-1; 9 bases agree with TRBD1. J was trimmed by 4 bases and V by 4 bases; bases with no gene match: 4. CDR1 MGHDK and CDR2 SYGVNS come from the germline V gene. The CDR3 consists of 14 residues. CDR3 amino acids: CASSVPQGATEAFF. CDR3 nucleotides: TGTGCCAGCAGTGTACCACAGGGGGCCACTGAAGCTTTCTTT.

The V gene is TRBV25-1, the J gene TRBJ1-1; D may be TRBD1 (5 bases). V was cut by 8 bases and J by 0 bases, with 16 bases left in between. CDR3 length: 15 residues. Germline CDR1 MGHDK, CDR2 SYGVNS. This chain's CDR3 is CASVPQETLNTEAFF. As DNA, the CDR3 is TGTGCCAGCGTACCACAGGAGACCCTGAACACTGAAGCTTTCTTT.

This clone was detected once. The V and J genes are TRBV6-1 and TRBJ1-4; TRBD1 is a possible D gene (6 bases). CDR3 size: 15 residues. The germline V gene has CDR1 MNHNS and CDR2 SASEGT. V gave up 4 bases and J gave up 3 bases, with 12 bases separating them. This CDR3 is CASSARGAANEKLFF. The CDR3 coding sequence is TGTGCCAGCAGTGCGAGGGGGGCAGCTAATGAAAAACTGTTTTTT.

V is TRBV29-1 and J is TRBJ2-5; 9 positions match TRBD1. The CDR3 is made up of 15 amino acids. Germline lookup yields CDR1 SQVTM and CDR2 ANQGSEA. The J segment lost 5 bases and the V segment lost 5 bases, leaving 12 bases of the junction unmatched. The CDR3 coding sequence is TGCAGCGTTAAAAGGGGGACAGGGACAGGGGAGACCCAGTACTTC. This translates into CSVKRGTGTGETQYF.

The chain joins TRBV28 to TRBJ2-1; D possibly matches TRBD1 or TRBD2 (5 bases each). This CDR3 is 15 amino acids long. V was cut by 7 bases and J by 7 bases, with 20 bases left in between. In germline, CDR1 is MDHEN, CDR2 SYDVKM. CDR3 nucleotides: TGTGCCAGCACCCCCTCCCCCCCAGAGGGGAATGAGCAGTTCTTC. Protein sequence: CASTPSPPEGNEQFF.

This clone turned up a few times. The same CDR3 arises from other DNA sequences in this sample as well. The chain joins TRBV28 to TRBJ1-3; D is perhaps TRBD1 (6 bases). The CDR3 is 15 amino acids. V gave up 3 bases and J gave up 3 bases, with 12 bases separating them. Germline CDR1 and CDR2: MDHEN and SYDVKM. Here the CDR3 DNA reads TGTGCCAGCAGTTTCAGCAGGGGCCTTGGAAACACCATATATTTT. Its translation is CASSFSRGLGNTIYF.

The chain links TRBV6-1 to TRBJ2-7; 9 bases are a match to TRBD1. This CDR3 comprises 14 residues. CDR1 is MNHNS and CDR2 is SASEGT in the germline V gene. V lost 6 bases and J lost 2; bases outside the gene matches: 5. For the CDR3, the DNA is TGTGCCAGCAGGTTGGGACAGGGTGCCTACGAGCAGTACTTC. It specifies CASRLGQGAYEQYF.

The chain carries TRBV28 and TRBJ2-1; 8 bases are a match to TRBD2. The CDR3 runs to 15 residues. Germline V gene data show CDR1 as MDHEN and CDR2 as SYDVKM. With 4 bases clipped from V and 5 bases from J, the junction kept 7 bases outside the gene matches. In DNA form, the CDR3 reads TGTGCCAGCAGTTACCCGGGACTAGTAGACAATGAGCAGTTCTTC. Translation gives CASSYPGLVDNEQFF.

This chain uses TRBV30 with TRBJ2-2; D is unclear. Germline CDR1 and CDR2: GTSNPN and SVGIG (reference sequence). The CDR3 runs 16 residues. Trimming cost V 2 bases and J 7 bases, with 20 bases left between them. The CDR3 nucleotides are TGTGCCTGGAGTCCTTTCGTGGGTAGACTTGGCGGGGAGCTGTTTTTT. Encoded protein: CAWSPFVGRLGGELFF.

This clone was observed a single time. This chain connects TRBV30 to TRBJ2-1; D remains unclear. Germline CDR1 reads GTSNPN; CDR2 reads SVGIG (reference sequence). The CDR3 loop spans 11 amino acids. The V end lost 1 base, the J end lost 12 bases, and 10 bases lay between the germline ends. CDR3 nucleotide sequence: TGTGCCTGGAGTGAAGGGCGCGGGCAGTTCTTC. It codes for CAWSEGRGQFF.